This T cell receptor (beta chain) stems from a study of T cell responses to AZD1222 COVID-19 vaccine. Worth noting for this clone: The antigen is not known.

The CDR3 loop spans 14 amino acids. Between the trimmed V and J ends, which lost 7 bases and 0 bases, there was a span of 9 bases. Germline values: CDR1 LNHDA, CDR2 SQIVND (reference sequence). General observations from the study: Following two doses of AZD1222, Spike-specific TCR breadth and depth rose. Unmutated variant regions are reportedly the target of nearly half of TCRs that are spike-specific. Clonal diversity may have been underestimated, and the donors were mostly white British, with more females than males. Vaccine-associated CD4 TCRs ranged over spike, dominating at 160-218 and 743-854.

TCRdb's table, derived via immunoSEQ multiplex PCR, lists solely in-frame clones and lacks some. The table lists fewer than 65,000 clones, 80% to 90% of them singletons. The source of this sequence is an adult in good health. The chain carries TRBV19 and TRBJ1-4, with a weak D call TRBD1 (5 bases). The specimen comprised peripheral blood, sampled on day 0 of AZD1222 vaccination. The CDR3, as DNA: TGTGCCAGTACCGAGACAGCAACTAATGAAAAACTGTTTTTT. Its protein product is CASTETATNEKLFF.